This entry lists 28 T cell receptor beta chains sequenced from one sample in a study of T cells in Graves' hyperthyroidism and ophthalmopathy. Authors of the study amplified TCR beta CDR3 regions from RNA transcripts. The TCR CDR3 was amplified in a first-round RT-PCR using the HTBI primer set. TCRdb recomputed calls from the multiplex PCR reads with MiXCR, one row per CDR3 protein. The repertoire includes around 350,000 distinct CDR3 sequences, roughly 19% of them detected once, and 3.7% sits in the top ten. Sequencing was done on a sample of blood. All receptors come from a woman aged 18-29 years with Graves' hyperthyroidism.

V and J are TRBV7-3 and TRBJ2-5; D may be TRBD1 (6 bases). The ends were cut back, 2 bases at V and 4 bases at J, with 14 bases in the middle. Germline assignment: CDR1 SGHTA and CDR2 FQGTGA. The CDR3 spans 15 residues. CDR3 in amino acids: CASSLRPGVAETQYF. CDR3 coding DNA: TGTGCCAGCAGCTTACGTCCAGGGGTGGCAGAGACCCAGTACTTC.

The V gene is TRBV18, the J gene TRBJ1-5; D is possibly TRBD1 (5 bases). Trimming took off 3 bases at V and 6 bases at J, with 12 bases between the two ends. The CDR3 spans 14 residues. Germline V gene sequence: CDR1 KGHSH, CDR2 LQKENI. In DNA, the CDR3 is TGTGCCAGCTCACCCCGGGACGTCGCTCAGCCCCAGCATTTT. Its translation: CASSPRDVAQPQHF.

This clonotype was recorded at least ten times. The CDR3 DNA follows: TGTGCCAGCAGTGGAACCGGGACTAGCGGCTACGAGCAGTACTTC. It translates to CASSGTGTSGYEQYF. J is TRBJ2-7 and V is TRBV28; 11 bases fit TRBD2. V lost 5 bases and J lost 3; bases outside the gene matches: 6. Germline values: CDR1 MDHEN, CDR2 SYDVKM. The CDR3 is 15 residues long.

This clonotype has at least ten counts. The CDR3 here is CASLDKGSVYEQYF. Here the CDR3 DNA reads TGTGCCAGCCTAGACAAGGGCTCCGTCTACGAGCAGTACTTC. This chain links TRBV7-8 with TRBJ2-7; D is ambiguous. The CDR3 is 14 residues long. V dropped 8 bases and J dropped 3 bases, with 17 bases sitting between them. From germline, CDR1 is SGHVS and CDR2 FQNEAQ.

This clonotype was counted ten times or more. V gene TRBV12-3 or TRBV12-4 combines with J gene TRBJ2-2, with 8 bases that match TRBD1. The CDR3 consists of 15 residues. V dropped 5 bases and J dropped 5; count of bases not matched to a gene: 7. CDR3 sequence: CASSPRTGQTGELFF. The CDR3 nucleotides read TGTGCCAGCAGTCCAAGGACAGGGCAAACCGGGGAGCTGTTTTTT.

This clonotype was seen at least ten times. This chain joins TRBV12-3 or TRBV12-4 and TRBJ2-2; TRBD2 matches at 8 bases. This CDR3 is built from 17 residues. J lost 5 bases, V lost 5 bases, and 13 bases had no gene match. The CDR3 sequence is CASSPLTGGAGTGELFF. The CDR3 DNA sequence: TGTGCCAGCAGTCCCCTTACCGGGGGGGCCGGGACCGGGGAGCTGTTTTTT.

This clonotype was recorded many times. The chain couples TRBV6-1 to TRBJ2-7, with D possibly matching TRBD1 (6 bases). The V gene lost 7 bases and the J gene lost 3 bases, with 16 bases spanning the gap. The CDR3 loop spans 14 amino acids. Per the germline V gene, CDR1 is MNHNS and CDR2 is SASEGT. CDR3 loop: CASTQTGRSYEQYF. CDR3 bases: TGTGCCAGCACCCAGACAGGTCGCAGCTACGAGCAGTACTTC.

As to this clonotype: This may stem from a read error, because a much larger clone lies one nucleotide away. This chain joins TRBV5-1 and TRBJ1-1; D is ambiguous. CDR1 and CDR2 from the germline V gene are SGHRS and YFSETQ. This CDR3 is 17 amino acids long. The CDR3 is CASSLVLTGSMNTGAFF. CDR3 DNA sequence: TGCGCCAGCAGCTTGGTCCTGACTGGATCTATGAACACTGGAGCTTTCTTT.

The CDR3, as DNA: TGTGCCAGCAGCCCCCTCCAGCGGGGTCAAGAGACCCAGTACTTC. Its protein product is CASSPLQRGQETQYF. The chain recombines TRBV6-2 or TRBV6-3 with TRBJ2-5; 7 bases are shared with TRBD2. Germline lookup yields CDR1 MNHEY and CDR2 SVGEGT. J gave up 2 bases and V 6 bases, and 9 bases lay outside the gene matches. CDR3 length: 15 amino acids.

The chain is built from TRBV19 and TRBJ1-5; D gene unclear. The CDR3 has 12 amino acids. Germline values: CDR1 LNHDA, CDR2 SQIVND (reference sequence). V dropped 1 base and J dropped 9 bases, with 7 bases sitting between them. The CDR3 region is CASSIALSPQHF. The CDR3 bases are TGTGCCAGTAGTATAGCCCTATCGCCCCAGCATTTT. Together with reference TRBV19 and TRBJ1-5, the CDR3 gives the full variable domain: DGGITQSPKYLFRKEGQNVTLSCEQNLNHDAMYWYRQDPGQGLRLIYYSQIVNDFQKGDIAEGYSVSREKKESFPLTVTSAQKNPTAFYLCASSIALSPQHFGDGTRLSIL.

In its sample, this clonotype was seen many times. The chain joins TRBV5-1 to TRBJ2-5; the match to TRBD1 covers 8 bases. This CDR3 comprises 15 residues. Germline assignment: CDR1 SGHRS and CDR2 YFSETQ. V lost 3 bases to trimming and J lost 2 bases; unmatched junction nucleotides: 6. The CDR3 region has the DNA TGCGCCAGCAGCTCCTGGACAGGGCGACAAGAGACCCAGTACTTC. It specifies CASSSWTGRQETQYF.

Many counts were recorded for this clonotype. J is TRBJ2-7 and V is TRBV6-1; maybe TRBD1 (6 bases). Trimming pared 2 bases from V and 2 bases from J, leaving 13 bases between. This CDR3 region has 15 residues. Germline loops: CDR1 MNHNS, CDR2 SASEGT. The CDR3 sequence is CASSEIGGTPYEQYF. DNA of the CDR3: TGTGCCAGCAGTGAAATTGGGGGCACACCCTACGAGCAGTACTTC.

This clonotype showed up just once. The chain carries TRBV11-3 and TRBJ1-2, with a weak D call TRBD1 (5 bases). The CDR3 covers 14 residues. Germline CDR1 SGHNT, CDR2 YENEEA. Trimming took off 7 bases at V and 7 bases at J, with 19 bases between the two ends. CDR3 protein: CASTTPGGEGGYTF. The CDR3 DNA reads TGTGCCAGCACCACTCCCGGGGGGGAAGGTGGCTACACCTTC.

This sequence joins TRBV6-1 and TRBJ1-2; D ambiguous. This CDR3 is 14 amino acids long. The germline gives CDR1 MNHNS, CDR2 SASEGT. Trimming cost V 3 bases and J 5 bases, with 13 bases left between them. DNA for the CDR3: TGTGCCAGCAGTGACGGAAAAAGTGGATATGGCTACACCTTC. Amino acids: CASSDGKSGYGYTF.

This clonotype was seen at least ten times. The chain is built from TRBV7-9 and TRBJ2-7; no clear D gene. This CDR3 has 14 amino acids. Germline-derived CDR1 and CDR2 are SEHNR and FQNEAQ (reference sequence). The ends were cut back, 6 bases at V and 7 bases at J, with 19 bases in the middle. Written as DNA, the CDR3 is TGTGCCAGCAGATCCGACTTGACCCTGGGAGAGCAGTACTTC. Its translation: CASRSDLTLGEQYF. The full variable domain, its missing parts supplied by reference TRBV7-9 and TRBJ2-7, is DTGVSQNPRHKITKRGQNVTFRCDPISEHNRLYWYRQTLGQGPEFLTYFQNEAQLEKSRLLSDRFSAERPKGSFSTLEIQRTEQGDSAMYLCASRSDLTLGEQYFGPGTRLTVT.

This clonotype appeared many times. The chain's CDR3 is CASSRQGGIQYF. CDR3 bases: TGTGCCAGCAGCAGACAGGGGGGCATTCAGTACTTC. The chain combines TRBV7-9 with TRBJ2-4; 9 bases fit TRBD1. The CDR3 spans 12 residues. In germline, CDR1 is SEHNR, CDR2 FQNEAQ (reference sequence). The ends lost 5 bases at V and 9 bases at J; junction bases unmatched: 2.

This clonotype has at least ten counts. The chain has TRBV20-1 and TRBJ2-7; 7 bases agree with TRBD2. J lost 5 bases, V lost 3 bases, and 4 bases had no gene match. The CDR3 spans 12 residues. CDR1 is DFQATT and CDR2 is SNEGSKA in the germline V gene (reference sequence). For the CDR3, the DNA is TGCAGTGCTAGTTTTCGGGGGGACGAGCAGTACTTC. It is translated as CSASFRGDEQYF.

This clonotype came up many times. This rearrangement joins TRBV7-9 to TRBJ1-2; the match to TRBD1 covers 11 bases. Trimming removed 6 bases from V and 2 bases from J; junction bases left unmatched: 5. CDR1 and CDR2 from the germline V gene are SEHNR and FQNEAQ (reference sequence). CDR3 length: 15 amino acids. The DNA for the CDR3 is TGTGCCAGCAGTTCCGGGACAGGGGGGAACTATGGCTACACCTTC. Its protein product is CASSSGTGGNYGYTF.

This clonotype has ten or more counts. The CDR3 is CASSLWRDGELFF. CDR3 DNA sequence: TGTGCCAGCAGTTTATGGCGGGACGGGGAGCTGTTTTTT. The V gene is TRBV12-3 or TRBV12-4, the J gene TRBJ2-2; possibly TRBD2 for D (6 bases). The V end lost 2 bases, the J end lost 7 bases, and 8 bases lay between the germline ends. This CDR3 contains 13 residues.

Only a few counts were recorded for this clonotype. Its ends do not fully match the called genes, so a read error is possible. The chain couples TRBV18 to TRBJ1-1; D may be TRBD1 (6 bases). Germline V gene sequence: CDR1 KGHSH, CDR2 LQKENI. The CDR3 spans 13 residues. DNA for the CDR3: TGTGCCAGCTCACCAGGTTACAGGGATGAAGCTTCCTTT. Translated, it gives CASSPGYRDEASF.

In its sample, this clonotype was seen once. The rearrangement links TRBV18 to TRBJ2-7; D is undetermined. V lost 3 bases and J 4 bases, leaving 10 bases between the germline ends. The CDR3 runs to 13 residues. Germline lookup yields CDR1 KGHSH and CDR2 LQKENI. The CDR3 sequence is CASSPGVPYEQYF. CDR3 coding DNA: TGTGCCAGCTCACCGGGCGTGCCTTACGAGCAGTACTTC.

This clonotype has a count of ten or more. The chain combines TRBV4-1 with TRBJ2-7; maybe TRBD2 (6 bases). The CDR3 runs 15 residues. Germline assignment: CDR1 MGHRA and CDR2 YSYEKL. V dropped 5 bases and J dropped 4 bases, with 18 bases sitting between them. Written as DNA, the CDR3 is TGCGCCAGCAGCGAGTTGGCAGGACTAATTTACGAGCAGTACTTC. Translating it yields CASSELAGLIYEQYF.

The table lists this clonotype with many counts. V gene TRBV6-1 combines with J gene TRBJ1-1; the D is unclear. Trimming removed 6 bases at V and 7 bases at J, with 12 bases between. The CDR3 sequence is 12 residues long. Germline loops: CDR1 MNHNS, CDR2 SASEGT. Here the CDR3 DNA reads TGTGCCAGCAGGTTTCCCCGTCGTGAAGCTTTCTTT. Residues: CASRFPRREAFF.

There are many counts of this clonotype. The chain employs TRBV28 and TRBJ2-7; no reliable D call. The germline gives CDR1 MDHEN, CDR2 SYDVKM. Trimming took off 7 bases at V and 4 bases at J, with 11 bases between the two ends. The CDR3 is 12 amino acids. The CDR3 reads CASTTVSYEQYF. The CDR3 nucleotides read TGTGCCAGCACAACAGTGAGTTACGAGCAGTACTTC.

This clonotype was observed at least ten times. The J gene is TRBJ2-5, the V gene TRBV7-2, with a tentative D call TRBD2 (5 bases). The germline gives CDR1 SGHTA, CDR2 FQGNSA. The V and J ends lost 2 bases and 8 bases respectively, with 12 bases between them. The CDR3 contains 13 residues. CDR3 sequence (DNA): TGTGCCAGCAGCTTAAGGGAGATGAGAACCCAGTACTTC. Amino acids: CASSLREMRTQYF.

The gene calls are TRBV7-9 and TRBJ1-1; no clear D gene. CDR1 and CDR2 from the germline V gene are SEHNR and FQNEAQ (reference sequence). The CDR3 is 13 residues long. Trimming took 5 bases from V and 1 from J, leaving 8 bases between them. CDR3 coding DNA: TGTGCCAGCAGCGGTCAGACGAACACTGAAGCTTTCTTT. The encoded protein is CASSGQTNTEAFF.

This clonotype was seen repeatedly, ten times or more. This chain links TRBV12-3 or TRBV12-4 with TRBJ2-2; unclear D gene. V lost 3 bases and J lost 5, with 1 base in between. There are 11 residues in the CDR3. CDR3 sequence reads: CASSFTGELFF. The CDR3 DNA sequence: TGTGCCAGCAGTTTTACCGGGGAGCTGTTTTTT.

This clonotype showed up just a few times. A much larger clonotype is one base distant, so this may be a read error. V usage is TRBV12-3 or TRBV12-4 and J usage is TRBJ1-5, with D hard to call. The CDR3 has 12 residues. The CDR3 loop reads CASNLLEQPQHF. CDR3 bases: TGTGCCAGCAATTTATTAGAACAGCCCCAGCATTTT.